Presented here are 21 T cell receptor beta chains from one specimen sequenced in a study of blood T cell repertoires in COVID-19. Data came from immunoSEQ multiplex PCR; TCRdb stores just in-frame clones and leaves some out. The sample has a few hundred thousand clones, approximately 89% seen once. Source material: PBMCs or T cells enriched from blood (not recorded which). All receptors derive from a man under 40 who had recovered from COVID-19.

In this sample, this clone turned up once. The chain couples TRBV30 to TRBJ2-7, with D perhaps matching TRBD2 (5 bases). The CDR3 extends over 12 amino acids. Looked up from germline, CDR1 is GTSNPN and CDR2 is SVGIG (reference sequence). CDR3 nucleotides: TGTGTCAGGATCCGGGGCTCCTACGAGCAGTACTTC. Translated, it gives CVRIRGSYEQYF.

This clone was recorded many times. The rearrangement uses TRBV6-5 and TRBJ2-5; the match to TRBD1 covers 8 bases. J gave up 5 bases and V 9 bases, and 11 bases lay outside the gene matches. This CDR3 is built from 14 residues. Germline CDR1 reads MNHEY; CDR2 reads SVGAGI. The CDR3 here is CASYPGQGPETQYF. CDR3 DNA: TGTGCCAGTTACCCCGGACAGGGCCCGGAGACCCAGTACTTC.

The chain combines TRBV11-2 with TRBJ1-6, with unresolved D. Looked up from germline, CDR1 is SGHAT and CDR2 is FQNNGV. The CDR3 runs 16 residues. V lost 1 base to trimming and J lost 6 bases, with 13 bases between them. This chain's CDR3 is CASSLVLVAVNSPLHF. In DNA form, the CDR3 reads TGTGCCAGCAGCTTAGTGTTGGTTGCAGTTAATTCACCCCTCCACTTT. Combining the CDR3 with reference TRBV11-2 and TRBJ1-6 gives the whole variable domain EAGVAQSPRYKIIEKRQSVAFWCNPISGHATLYWYQQILGQGPKLLIQFQNNGVVDDSQLPKDRFSAERLKGVDSTLKIQPAKLEDSAVYLCASSLVLVAVNSPLHFGNGTRLTVT.

A remark on this clone: The DNA is left out, because the CDR3 cannot be placed on it with certainty; the CDR3 is given as TCRdb lists it. The rearrangement uses TRBV24-1 and TRBJ2-7; the table's TRBD1 call for D was not verified on the DNA. Termini included, the CDR3 measures 11 amino acids. CDR1 is KGHDR and CDR2 is SFDVKD in the germline V gene. The CDR3 spells CATSVGQGADF.

The J gene is TRBJ1-2, the V gene TRBV23-1; D is uncertain. TRBV23-1 is an ORF for which the function is uncertain. Trimming took off 3 bases at V and 5 bases at J, with 13 bases between the two ends. The CDR3 loop spans 14 amino acids. The CDR3 sequence: CASSQPGVGYGYTF. The CDR3 nucleotides read TGCGCCAGCAGTCAGCCCGGGGTTGGGTATGGCTACACCTTC.

The V gene is TRBV29-1, the J gene TRBJ1-1; 7 nucleotides line up with TRBD1. Germline V gene data show CDR1 as SQVTM and CDR2 as ANQGSEA. This CDR3 is 16 amino acids long. The trim removed 0 bases at V and 5 bases at J, leaving 12 bases unmatched. CDR3 residues: CSVEDLREGARTEAFF. The CDR3 DNA follows: TGCAGCGTTGAAGATCTTCGGGAGGGGGCGAGGACTGAAGCTTTCTTT.

The rearrangement uses TRBV24-1 and TRBJ2-1; 7 bases fit TRBD1. The CDR3 runs 15 residues. Germline CDR1 is KGHDR and CDR2 is SFDVKD. The junction had 6 bases not matched to a gene; V was cut back by 5 bases and J by 3 bases. Here the CDR3 DNA reads TGTGCCACCAGTGGGCGGACAGGAATCTACAATGAGCAGTTCTTC. Protein product: CATSGRTGIYNEQFF.

This chain uses TRBV2 with TRBJ1-4, with D possibly matching TRBD1 (5 bases). V was cut by 5 bases and J by 5 bases, with 12 bases left in between. CDR1 is SNHLY, CDR2 FYNNEI, per germline. The CDR3 is 14 amino acids. This CDR3 reads CASSTQDINEKLFF. The CDR3 nucleotides are TGTGCCAGCAGTACACAGGATATCAATGAAAAACTGTTTTTT. Supplemented by reference TRBV2 and TRBJ1-4, the full variable domain reads EPEVTQTPSHQVTQMGQEVILRCVPISNHLYFYWYRQILGQKVEFLVSFYNNEISEKSEIFDDQFSVERPDGSNFTLKIRSTKLEDSAMYFCASSTQDINEKLFFGSGTQLSVL.

The chain combines TRBV6-5 with TRBJ1-1; 8 nucleotides match TRBD1. The CDR3 covers 14 residues. The germline V gene has CDR1 MNHEY and CDR2 SVGAGI. J gave up 4 bases and V 5 bases, and 6 bases lay outside the gene matches. The CDR3 reads CASSPTGEGTEAFF. CDR3 nucleotides: TGTGCCAGCAGTCCGACAGGGGAAGGCACTGAAGCTTTCTTT.

The rearrangement uses TRBV27 and TRBJ2-3; 7 bases match TRBD2. Trimming took 6 bases from V and 1 from J; bases not matched to a gene: 10. The CDR3 sequence is 16 residues long. CDR1 is MNHEY and CDR2 is SMNVEV in the germline V gene (reference sequence). The CDR3 loop reads CASSRTGGIRTDTQYF. CDR3 in DNA: TGTGCCAGCAGCAGGACCGGGGGGATTCGCACAGATACGCAGTATTTT.

The CDR3 is CASRSQGGNTEAFF. The DNA for the CDR3 is TGTGCCAGCAGGTCACAGGGGGGGAACACTGAAGCTTTCTTT. J is TRBJ1-1 and V is TRBV7-9, with 8 nucleotides matching TRBD1. Germline CDR1 SEHNR, CDR2 FQNEAQ (reference sequence). J was trimmed by 1 base and V by 6 bases; bases with no gene match: 4. The CDR3 runs to 14 residues.

CDR3 DNA sequence: TGTGCCTGGAGTGTACCCAGGTTTTATGGAAACACCATATATTTT. It encodes CAWSVPRFYGNTIYF. The chain uses TRBV30 and TRBJ1-3; D not resolved. Trimming took 0 bases from V and 3 from J, leaving 12 bases between them. The CDR3 extends over 15 amino acids. Germline values: CDR1 GTSNPN, CDR2 SVGIG (reference sequence).

The chain joins TRBV5-6 to TRBJ1-2; 8 bases match TRBD1. Trimming took 4 bases from V and 8 from J; bases not matched to a gene: 7. CDR1 and CDR2 (germline): SGHDT, YYEEEE. The CDR3 spans 13 residues. The CDR3 sequence is CASSPDREGGYTF. The DNA of the CDR3 is TGTGCCAGCAGCCCGGACAGGGAAGGGGGCTACACCTTC.

The rearrangement joins TRBV27 to TRBJ2-4; the match to TRBD2 covers 9 bases. Per germline, CDR1 MNHEY and CDR2 SMNVEV (reference sequence). With V trimmed by 0 bases and J by 7 bases, 1 base remained unmatched. The CDR3 has 14 residues. The CDR3 bases are TGTGCCAGCAGTTTATCGGGACTAGCCAACATTCAGTACTTC. Protein sequence: CASSLSGLANIQYF.

The chain joins TRBV9 to TRBJ1-3, with 8 bases matching TRBD1. V gave up 2 bases and J gave up 4 bases; unmatched junction bases: 5. The V gene's germline CDR1 is SGDLS and CDR2 YYNGEE. The CDR3 is 15 amino acids. The CDR3 coding sequence is TGTGCCAGCAGCGTCTCCCAGGGGGCGGGAAACACCATATATTTT. The encoded protein is CASSVSQGAGNTIYF.

This clone was observed once. This chain uses TRBV5-1 with TRBJ1-4; D uncertain. Per the germline V gene, CDR1 is SGHRS and CDR2 is YFSETQ. Between the trimmed V and J ends, which lost 4 bases and 5 bases, there was a span of 21 bases. This CDR3 contains 17 residues. The CDR3, as DNA: TGCGCCAGCAGCCGACGGGTGGCAGTCGATATAAATGAAAAACTGTTTTTT. This codes for CASSRRVAVDINEKLFF.

V and J are TRBV10-3 and TRBJ1-1, with D unclear. Trimming left V 4 bases short and J 0 bases short, with 6 bases between. The CDR3 sequence is 13 residues long. Per the germline V gene, CDR1 is ENHRY and CDR2 is SYGVKD. CDR3 amino acids: CAISGAVNTEAFF. CDR3 bases: TGTGCCATCAGTGGGGCAGTGAACACTGAAGCTTTCTTT.

The chain uses TRBV28 and TRBJ1-5; possible D gene TRBD1, 5 bases. Trimming took 8 bases from V and 4 from J, leaving 9 bases between them. The germline V gene encodes CDR1 MDHEN and CDR2 SYDVKM. This CDR3 comprises 12 residues. The CDR3 DNA reads as TGTGCCAGCTGGTCAGGGAATCAGCCCCAGCATTTT. Translated: CASWSGNQPQHF.

V is TRBV10-3 and J is TRBJ1-5; 7 bases are shared with TRBD1. The CDR3 runs 14 residues. V lost 7 bases, J lost 3 bases, and 6 bases stayed unmatched. Germline V CDR1 and CDR2: ENHRY, SYGVKD. In DNA form, the CDR3 reads TGTGCCATCAACCCGACAGGGAACAATCAGCCCCAGCATTTT. This codes for CAINPTGNNQPQHF.

This sequence joins TRBV2 and TRBJ1-1; D is ambiguous. Trimming shortened V by 5 bases and J by 1 base, and 5 bases separated the two germline ends. Germline CDR1 and CDR2: SNHLY and FYNNEI. This CDR3 contains 12 residues. CDR3 DNA: TGTGCCAGCAGTTCAGGGAACACTGAAGCTTTCTTT. The encoded protein is CASSSGNTEAFF.

This sequence joins TRBV7-3 and TRBJ2-1; 9 bases line up with TRBD1. V lost 0 bases, J lost 4 bases, and 4 bases stayed unmatched. The CDR3 extends over 16 amino acids. Germline-derived CDR1 and CDR2 are SGHTA and FQGTGA. The CDR3 nucleotides are TGTGCCAGCAGCTTAACGTTGGACAGGGGATACAATGAGCAGTTCTTC. This translates into CASSLTLDRGYNEQFF.